Listed below are T cell receptor beta chains from one sample, sequenced in a study of CD8+CD57+ T cells in acquired aplastic anemia. MiXCR, run by TCRdb on the reads, gives a single entry per CDR3 protein. The sample carries some 190,000 distinct CDR3 sequences, approximately 52% recorded once. Material for sequencing was sorted CD4+, CD8+, or CD8+CD57+ T cells (not recorded which) from PBMCs. The receptors derive from a human donor in good health, serving as a control. Both conserved end residues are part of each CDR3. D genes are given only for firm matches. Not all rows give a size; the values are once, few, many and, for expanded clones, a class.

CASSLADPGYEQYF,TGTGCCAGCAGCTTAGCGGATCCGGGCTACGAGCAGTACTTC,TRBJ2-7,NA,14,TRBV7-2,NA
CASRSGPNLVEQYF,TGTGCCAGCAGATCCGGGCCTAACCTAGTGGAGCAGTACTTC,TRBJ2-7,few,14,TRBV2,NA
CASSTGGVGQYF,TGTGCCAGCAGTACAGGGGGAGTCGGGCAGTACTTC,TRBJ2-7,NA,12,TRBV7-6,TRBD1
CASSSAGGQTSQAFF,TGTGCCAGCAGCTCCGCCGGGGGCCAGACCTCGCAAGCTTTCTTT,TRBJ1-1,many,15,TRBV7-9,NA
CSASVPGTQKLCF,TGCAGTGCTAGTGTTCCCGGGACACAAAAACTGTGTTTT,TRBJ1-4,NA,13,TRBV20-1,NA
CAISPAGGKAFF,TGTGCCATCAGTCCCGCGGGGGGAAAAGCTTTCTTT,TRBJ1-1,NA,12,TRBV10-3,NA
CASSLGVTGYGYTF,TGTGCCAGCAGCTTAGGCGTTACGGGCTATGGCTACACCTTC,TRBJ1-2,many,14,TRBV7-9,NA
CASSALNSGRSYEQYF,TGTGCCAGCAGTGCACTAAATAGCGGACGCTCCTACGAGCAGTACTTC,TRBJ2-7,NA,16,TRBV25-1,NA
CAGQAGQGNTEAFF,TGTGCCGGCCAAGCGGGACAGGGAAACACTGAAGCTTTCTTT,TRBJ1-1,NA,14,TRBV10-3,TRBD1
CSARGAAGAFSYEQYF,TGCAGTGCTAGAGGGGCTGCGGGAGCCTTCTCCTACGAGCAGTACTTC,TRBJ2-7,few,16,TRBV20-1,TRBD2
CSARTPSNSYEQYF,TGCAGTGCCAGGACACCATCGAACTCCTACGAGCAGTACTTC,TRBJ2-7,NA,14,TRBV20-1,NA
CASSYSMWAGYNQPQHF,TGTGCCAGCAGTTACTCGATGTGGGCGGGGTACAATCAGCCCCAGCATTTT,TRBJ1-5,NA,17,TRBV6-5,NA
CSAPRGGTDTQYF,TGCAGTGCGCCCCGCGGGGGGACAGATACGCAGTATTTT,TRBJ2-3,once,13,TRBV20-1,TRBD2
CASSPALSGGYETQYF,TGTGCCAGCAGCCCTGCCCTCAGTGGGGGTTATGAGACCCAGTACTTC,TRBJ2-5,NA,16,TRBV27,NA
CASSIDRIGEQYF,TGTGCCAGTAGTATAGATCGCATAGGCGAGCAGTACTTC,TRBJ2-7,many,13,TRBV19,NA
CASNAGTGTPLHF,TGCGCCAGCAACGCCGGGACAGGGACCCCCCTCCACTTT,TRBJ1-6,few,13,TRBV10-2,TRBD1
CASSPGETGATNEQFF,TGTGCCAGCAGCCCTGGTGAGACCGGGGCCACGAATGAGCAGTTCTTC,TRBJ2-1,NA,16,TRBV7-6,NA
CASSDLQGPYEQYF,TGTGCCAGTAGTGACCTACAGGGACCCTACGAGCAGTACTTC,TRBJ2-7,NA,14,TRBV19,NA
CATSDATGAGNTIYF,TGTGCCACCAGTGATGCCACAGGGGCGGGAAACACCATATATTTT,TRBJ1-3,many,15,TRBV24-1,TRBD1
CASSLNSGANVLTF,TGTGCCAGCAGTTTGAATTCCGGGGCCAACGTCCTGACTTTC,TRBJ2-6,NA,14,TRBV25-1,NA
CASSYQGYGYTF,TGTGCCAGCAGTTACCAGGGCTACGGCTACACCTTC,TRBJ1-2,NA,12,TRBV10-3,NA
CASRGQGRTEAFF,TGTGCCAGCAGGGGACAGGGGAGGACTGAAGCTTTCTTT,TRBJ1-1,few,13,TRBV2,TRBD1
CASRDLDTEALF,TGTGCCAGCAGGGACCTAGACACCGAAGCTCTCTTT,TRBJ1-1,NA,12,TRBV25-1,NA
CASRLGQYYEQYF,TGTGCCAGCAGGCTGGGACAGTATTACGAGCAGTACTTC,TRBJ2-7,many,13,TRBV6-1,TRBD1
CASSLRLRGVGNTEAFF,TGTGCCAGTAGCCTTCGATTGAGGGGAGTGGGGAACACTGAAGCTTTCTTT,TRBJ1-1,NA,17,TRBV7-8,NA
CASKVTGDTEAFF,TGTGCCAGCAAAGTGACAGGGGACACTGAAGCTTTCTTT,TRBJ1-1,NA,13,TRBV19,TRBD1
CASSLTEEYGYTF,TGTGCCAGCAGCTTAACGGAGGAGTATGGCTACACCTTC,TRBJ1-2,NA,13,TRBV7-2,NA
CSVGGPTREQYF,TGCAGCGTCGGCGGGCCGACTAGGGAGCAGTACTTC,TRBJ2-7,NA,12,TRBV29-1,NA
CASSVRGPTNEQFF,TGTGCCAGCAGCGTCAGGGGGCCAACTAATGAGCAGTTCTTC,TRBJ2-1,few,14,TRBV7-9,TRBD1
CAWSSEASQPQQF,TGTGCCTGGAGTTCCGAGGCTAGTCAGCCCCAGCAGTTT,TRBJ1-5,NA,13,TRBV30,NA
CASSEDRGTYEQYF,TGTGCCAGCAGTGAGGACAGGGGGACTTACGAGCAGTACTTC,TRBJ2-7,NA,14,TRBV6-6,TRBD1
CASSRPIMQYNEKLFF,TGTGCCAGCAGCCGCCCGATTATGCAGTATAATGAAAAACTGTTTTTT,TRBJ1-4,many,16,TRBV6-6,NA
CATSDYDRTYQPQHF,TGTGCCACCAGTGATTATGACAGGACCTATCAGCCCCAGCATTTT,TRBJ1-5,NA,15,TRBV24-1,NA
CAWSPDRGREQYF,TGTGCCTGGAGTCCTGACAGGGGGCGTGAGCAGTACTTC,TRBJ2-7,NA,13,TRBV30,TRBD1
CASSYSLLVDNSPLHF,TGTGCCAGCAGTTACTCGCTCCTGGTGGATAATTCACCCCTCCACTTT,TRBJ1-6,many,16,TRBV6-5,NA
CASSLGDRGSYEQYF,TGTGCCAGCAGCTTAGGGGACAGAGGTTCCTACGAGCAGTACTTC,TRBJ2-7,NA,15,TRBV7-6,TRBD1
CASKFRGNSPLHF,TGTGCCAGCAAATTCAGGGGTAATTCACCCCTCCACTTT,TRBJ1-6,few,13,TRBV7-2,NA
CASSLGTGGSPLHF,TGTGCCAGCAGCCTAGGGACTGGGGGTTCACCCCTCCACTTT,TRBJ1-6,many,14,TRBV12-3/TRBV12-4,NA
CSATSLAGAFDTQYF,TGCAGTGCTACTTCTTTAGCGGGGGCCTTTGATACGCAGTATTTT,TRBJ2-3,many,15,TRBV20-1,TRBD2
CASSTRDTYGYTF,TGCGCCAGCAGCACCCGGGACACCTATGGCTACACCTTC,TRBJ1-2,NA,13,TRBV4-3,NA
CASSLQAQETQYF,TGTGCCAGCAGCCTACAGGCTCAAGAGACCCAGTACTTC,TRBJ2-5,many,13,TRBV7-9,NA